Reported below is one TCR beta chain. This clone was seen a single time. Its antigen target is currently unknown. No quality values exist for individual bases; no much larger clone is one base distant. The data were obtained in a study of T cell responses to AZD1222 COVID-19 vaccine (dated by TCRdb to the early 2020s). About the investigation overall: AZD1222 recipients whose second dose came at about 4 weeks and those whose second dose came at about 12 weeks were combined into one group, since spike-specific TCR depth and breadth did not differ between the two schedules. A total of around 240 trial participants underwent TCR sequencing, of whom about 210 had received two doses of AZD1222 and 26 had received two doses of the MenACWY control vaccine. Enrollment into the trials was organized by age into subgroups of 18-55, 56-69 and 70-plus years, and those subgroups contained roughly 150, 30 and 60 TCR-sequenced participants, respectively. Results the study describes overall, beyond this receptor: Participants were mostly white British, with more females than males. The authors suggested clonal diversity may have been underestimated. Conclusions about previously exposed vaccinees are limited, since just a handful of AZD1222 recipients were seropositive for SARS-CoV-2 at baseline. Spike-specific TCR breadth and depth rose significantly after two AZD1222 doses compared with day 0 and with MenACWY recipients. Because no day 14 peak-response samples were available, repertoires were characterized only after the peak T cell response. In the small 56-69-year group, the increase in depth fell short of significance, most likely because of low power. CD4 TCRs associated with the vaccine covered the entire spike protein, and the dominant responses were in regions 160-218 and 743-854. Reportedly, close to half of the unique spike-specific TCRs recognized epitopes lying outside the regions that are mutated in the B.1.351 and B.1.1.7 variants.

The sample's time point label, in plain terms: baseline before first vaccination. Vaccinee samples came from UK trials COV001 and COV002, including a single-blind randomized controlled phase 2/3 trial of AZD1222 (ChAdOx1 nCoV-19) in healthy adults. For TCRbeta chain sequencing, PBMC samples from trial participants were taken at day 0 and at day 28 after the second dose. The CDR3 regions of human TCRbeta chains were analyzed by immunosequencing. In the paper's pipeline: TCRs in the repertoires were matched against a reference library of SARS-CoV-2-specific TCRs that had been generated with the MIRA antigen-specificity platform. Breadth was defined as the fraction of unique TCRs that were SARS-CoV-2-associated. Depth was defined as the fraction of total T cells that were SARS-CoV-2-associated. Using the MIRA data, every spike-specific TCR was mapped to the spike region that the TCR reacted to and assigned to either a CD4 or a CD8 class. Log10-transformed breadth and depth values were compared by one-way ANOVA with Sidak's multiple comparisons tests. TCRdb carries this immuneACCESS record with in-frame sequences only. Its versions omit some clonotypes, under half of them owing to an unresolved V gene in the studies checked, with the rest unexplained. For V, J and clone size, that table is used; D and trimming come from the DNA. Across this sample there are about 100,000 clones, with 92% seen only once. Around 1.7% of the sample lies in the top ten.

V is clipped by 6 bases and J by 5 bases, and the sequence between their germline boundaries is 5 bases long. Taken from cysteine to phenylalanine, the CDR3 has 10 residues. Only the CDR3 DNA is retained, 30 bases long and in frame from the first base. CDR1 DFQATT and CDR2 SNEGSKA are derived from the germline V gene (reference sequence). Here the sequenced sample was peripheral blood, taken on day 0 of AZD1222 vaccination. The clonotype comes from an adult in good health. The sequence is built from TRBV20-1 and TRBJ2-1, with an unclear D gene assignment. The sequenced DNA: TGCAGTGCGTGGGACAATGAGCAGTTCTTC. It encodes CSAWDNEQFF.